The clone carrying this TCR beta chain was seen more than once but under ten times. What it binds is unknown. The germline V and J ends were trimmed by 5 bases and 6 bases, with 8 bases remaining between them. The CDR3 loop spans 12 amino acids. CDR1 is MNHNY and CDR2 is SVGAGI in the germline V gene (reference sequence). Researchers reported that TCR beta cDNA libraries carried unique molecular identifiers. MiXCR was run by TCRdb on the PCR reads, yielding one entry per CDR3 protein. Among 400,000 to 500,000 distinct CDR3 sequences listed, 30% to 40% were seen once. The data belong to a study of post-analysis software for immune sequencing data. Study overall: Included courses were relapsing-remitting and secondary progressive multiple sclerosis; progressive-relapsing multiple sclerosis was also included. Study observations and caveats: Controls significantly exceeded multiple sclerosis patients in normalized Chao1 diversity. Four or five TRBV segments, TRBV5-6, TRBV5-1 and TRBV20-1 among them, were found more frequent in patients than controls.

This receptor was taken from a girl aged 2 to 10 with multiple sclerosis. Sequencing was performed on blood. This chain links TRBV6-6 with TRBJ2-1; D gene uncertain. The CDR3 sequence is CASSIRSNEQFF. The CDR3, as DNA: TGTGCCAGCAGTATACGTAGCAATGAGCAGTTCTTC.